These T cell receptor beta chains were read from a single sample in a study of beta chain features in type 1 diabetes. TCRdb's table, derived via immunoSEQ multiplex PCR, lists solely in-frame clones and lacks some. The table has 250,000 to 350,000 clones, around 15% seen once. The specimen was central memory CD4+ T cells from blood. Receptors originate from a man aged 25 to 40 in good health. Each CDR3 is given with its conserved first and last residue. The order of the fields is V gene, D gene, clone size, J gene, CDR3 protein, CDR3 DNA. D genes are given only for firm matches. Clone size is shown for a subset of rows, as once, few, many or a class of expanded clone.

v_call: TRBV2; d_call: TRBD2; clone_size: few; j_call: TRBJ2-3; cdr3_aa: CASSEGLAGSTDTQYF; cdr3_nt: TGTGCCAGCAGTGAAGGTCTAGCGGGAAGCACAGATACGCAGTATTTT
v_call: TRBV30; d_call: TRBD2; clone_size: .; j_call: TRBJ2-3; cdr3_aa: CAWSLLANTQYF; cdr3_nt: TGTGCCTGGAGCCTACTAGCGAATACGCAGTATTTT
v_call: TRBV11-2; d_call: .; clone_size: .; j_call: TRBJ2-1; cdr3_aa: CASSLELYNEQFF; cdr3_nt: TGTGCCAGCAGCCTAGAACTTTACAATGAGCAGTTCTTC
v_call: TRBV5-5; d_call: .; clone_size: .; j_call: TRBJ1-6; cdr3_aa: CASSLDPQVQGRNSPLHF; cdr3_nt: TGTGCCAGCAGCTTGGATCCCCAAGTGCAGGGGCGAAATTCACCCCTCCACTTT
v_call: TRBV7-6; d_call: .; clone_size: .; j_call: TRBJ2-3; cdr3_aa: CASSGSWGDTQYF; cdr3_nt: TGTGCCAGCAGCGGTAGTTGGGGGGATACGCAGTATTTT
v_call: TRBV7-3; d_call: TRBD1; clone_size: .; j_call: TRBJ1-3; cdr3_aa: CASSFATGGGNTIYF; cdr3_nt: TGTGCCAGCAGCTTTGCCACAGGGGGTGGAAACACCATATATTTT
v_call: TRBV2; d_call: .; clone_size: .; j_call: TRBJ2-7; cdr3_aa: CASSKTGVTYSYEQYF; cdr3_nt: TGTGCCAGCAGTAAAACAGGCGTCACTTACTCCTACGAGCAGTACTTC
v_call: TRBV28; d_call: TRBD2; clone_size: .; j_call: TRBJ2-3; cdr3_aa: CASIAGGIGTDTQYF; cdr3_nt: TGTGCCAGCATCGCGGGGGGCATTGGCACAGATACGCAGTATTTT
v_call: TRBV2; d_call: .; clone_size: few; j_call: TRBJ1-1; cdr3_aa: CASSEGRGVTEAFF; cdr3_nt: TGTGCCAGCAGTGAGGGAAGGGGAGTCACTGAAGCTTTCTTT
v_call: TRBV7-3; d_call: TRBD2; clone_size: few; j_call: TRBJ2-1; cdr3_aa: CASSLTGGSGRGYEQFF; cdr3_nt: TGTGCCAGCAGCTTAACGGGCGGTAGCGGGAGGGGATATGAGCAGTTCTTC
v_call: TRBV10-3; d_call: .; clone_size: .; j_call: TRBJ1-2; cdr3_aa: CAISEEGGAHYGYTF; cdr3_nt: TGTGCCATCAGTGAGGAAGGAGGGGCTCACTATGGCTACACCTTC
v_call: TRBV7-2; d_call: .; clone_size: .; j_call: TRBJ1-1; cdr3_aa: CASSLGRLNTEAFF; cdr3_nt: TGTGCCAGCAGCTTAGGGAGATTGAACACTGAAGCTTTCTTT
v_call: TRBV7-2; d_call: .; clone_size: .; j_call: TRBJ2-1; cdr3_aa: CASSLGGLSYNEQFF; cdr3_nt: TGTGCCAGCAGCTTAGGTGGGCTCTCCTACAATGAGCAGTTCTTC
v_call: TRBV7-9; d_call: TRBD1; clone_size: .; j_call: TRBJ1-4; cdr3_aa: CASSLGQGEANEKLFF; cdr3_nt: TGTGCCAGCAGCTTGGGACAGGGGGAAGCAAATGAAAAACTGTTTTTT
v_call: TRBV5-1; d_call: .; clone_size: few; j_call: TRBJ2-1; cdr3_aa: CASSLDTAYNEQFF; cdr3_nt: TGCGCCAGCAGCTTGGACACCGCCTACAATGAGCAGTTCTTC
v_call: TRBV13; d_call: .; clone_size: few; j_call: TRBJ2-2; cdr3_aa: CASSRTGELFF; cdr3_nt: TGTGCCAGCAGTCGTACCGGGGAGCTGTTTTTT
v_call: TRBV19; d_call: .; clone_size: few; j_call: TRBJ2-5; cdr3_aa: CASSLSGAQETQYF; cdr3_nt: TGTGCCAGTAGCTTGTCAGGGGCGCAAGAGACCCAGTACTTC
v_call: TRBV7-2; d_call: .; clone_size: .; j_call: TRBJ2-4; cdr3_aa: CASSSRPSRGVEKNIQYF; cdr3_nt: TGTGCCAGCAGCTCCCGTCCCTCCAGGGGTGTGGAGAAAAACATTCAGTACTTC
v_call: TRBV7-6; d_call: .; clone_size: .; j_call: TRBJ2-2; cdr3_aa: CASSLDFAPQAGELFF; cdr3_nt: TGTGCCAGCAGCTTAGATTTCGCGCCCCAGGCCGGGGAGCTGTTTTTT
v_call: TRBV27; d_call: TRBD1; clone_size: .; j_call: TRBJ1-2; cdr3_aa: CASSSPRTGGRGYTF; cdr3_nt: TGTGCCAGCAGTTCGCCCCGGACAGGGGGCCGAGGCTACACCTTC
v_call: TRBV7-9; d_call: .; clone_size: few; j_call: TRBJ1-1; cdr3_aa: CASSPRDTDTEAFF; cdr3_nt: TGTGCCAGCAGCCCCCGGGACACCGACACTGAAGCTTTCTTT
v_call: TRBV27; d_call: TRBD2; clone_size: .; j_call: TRBJ2-7; cdr3_aa: CASSRSGTSDHEQYF; cdr3_nt: TGTGCCAGCAGCCGATCCGGGACTAGCGATCACGAGCAGTACTTC
v_call: TRBV27; d_call: .; clone_size: .; j_call: TRBJ2-2; cdr3_aa: CASSLAGTTGELFF; cdr3_nt: TGTGCCAGCAGTTTAGCAGGGACCACCGGGGAGCTGTTTTTT
v_call: TRBV5-1; d_call: .; clone_size: few; j_call: TRBJ2-3; cdr3_aa: CASSSAPRATDTQYF; cdr3_nt: TGCGCCAGCAGTTCAGCCCCCCGGGCTACAGATACGCAGTATTTT
v_call: TRBV18; d_call: .; clone_size: few; j_call: TRBJ2-5; cdr3_aa: CASSPRRDTTQETQYF; cdr3_nt: TGTGCCAGCTCACCCCGCCGGGACACCACCCAAGAGACCCAGTACTTC
v_call: TRBV6-5; d_call: TRBD1; clone_size: few; j_call: TRBJ1-2; cdr3_aa: CASRQGQGVYGYTF; cdr3_nt: TGTGCCAGCAGACAGGGACAGGGAGTTTATGGCTACACCTTC
v_call: TRBV28; d_call: .; clone_size: .; j_call: TRBJ1-2; cdr3_aa: CASSSAPVYGYTF; cdr3_nt: TGTGCCAGCAGCTCGGCCCCCGTATATGGCTACACCTTC
v_call: TRBV5-4; d_call: .; clone_size: .; j_call: TRBJ1-2; cdr3_aa: CASSHSIGRANYGYTF; cdr3_nt: TGCGCCAGCAGCCACAGCATAGGACGAGCTAACTATGGCTACACCTTC
v_call: TRBV7-8; d_call: .; clone_size: .; j_call: TRBJ1-5; cdr3_aa: CASSLGLDQPQHF; cdr3_nt: TGTGCCAGCAGCTTAGGTTTGGATCAGCCCCAGCATTTT
v_call: TRBV11-3; d_call: .; clone_size: .; j_call: TRBJ2-2; cdr3_aa: CASSYVGVSAGELFF; cdr3_nt: TGTGCCAGCAGCTATGTTGGAGTTAGTGCCGGGGAGCTGTTTTTT
v_call: TRBV2; d_call: .; clone_size: .; j_call: TRBJ1-1; cdr3_aa: CASSEIRGSTEAFF; cdr3_nt: TGTGCCAGCAGTGAAATTCGGGGAAGTACTGAAGCTTTCTTT
v_call: TRBV7-2; d_call: .; clone_size: few; j_call: TRBJ1-3; cdr3_aa: CASSRGGNTIYF; cdr3_nt: TGTGCCAGCAGCAGGGGTGGAAACACCATATATTTT
v_call: TRBV4-3; d_call: .; clone_size: few; j_call: TRBJ2-1; cdr3_aa: CASSQEGGRLSSYNEQFF; cdr3_nt: TGCGCCAGCAGCCAAGAGGGCGGGCGTCTCTCCTCCTACAATGAGCAGTTCTTC
v_call: TRBV11-2; d_call: TRBD2; clone_size: .; j_call: TRBJ2-3; cdr3_aa: CASSPGLAGGLDTQYF; cdr3_nt: TGTGCCAGCAGCCCCGGACTAGCGGGAGGGTTGGATACGCAGTATTTT
v_call: TRBV13; d_call: TRBD2; clone_size: few; j_call: TRBJ2-1; cdr3_aa: CASSALAASGGEFTYNEQFF; cdr3_nt: TGTGCCAGCAGCGCCCTAGCGGCTAGCGGGGGAGAGTTTACCTACAATGAGCAGTTCTTC
v_call: TRBV5-4; d_call: .; clone_size: .; j_call: TRBJ1-1; cdr3_aa: CASYGKNTEAFF; cdr3_nt: TGTGCCAGCTATGGGAAGAACACTGAAGCTTTCTTT
v_call: TRBV18; d_call: .; clone_size: few; j_call: TRBJ1-1; cdr3_aa: CASSPGRNTEAFF; cdr3_nt: TGTGCCAGCTCGCCGGGACGGAACACTGAAGCTTTCTTT
v_call: TRBV10-3; d_call: TRBD2; clone_size: many; j_call: TRBJ2-1; cdr3_aa: CAISAASGSYNEQFF; cdr3_nt: TGTGCCATCAGTGCGGCTAGCGGCTCCTACAATGAGCAGTTCTTC
v_call: TRBV30; d_call: .; clone_size: .; j_call: TRBJ2-7; cdr3_aa: CAWSVRRDPGEQYF; cdr3_nt: TGTGCCTGGAGTGTACGGCGAGACCCAGGCGAGCAGTACTTC
v_call: TRBV9; d_call: TRBD2; clone_size: once; j_call: TRBJ2-3; cdr3_aa: CASSAPGGNTQYF; cdr3_nt: TGTGCCAGCAGCGCTCCCGGGGGGAATACGCAGTATTTT
v_call: TRBV7-8; d_call: TRBD1; clone_size: .; j_call: TRBJ1-6; cdr3_aa: CASSSDRGWSYNSPLHF; cdr3_nt: TGTGCCAGCAGCTCCGACAGGGGGTGGTCCTATAATTCACCCCTCCACTTT
v_call: TRBV5-1; d_call: .; clone_size: few; j_call: TRBJ2-5; cdr3_aa: CASSFGAQETQYF; cdr3_nt: TGCGCCAGCAGCTTCGGGGCCCAAGAGACCCAGTACTTC
v_call: TRBV11-2; d_call: .; clone_size: .; j_call: TRBJ2-5; cdr3_aa: CASSLSGGKETQYF; cdr3_nt: TGTGCCAGCAGCTTATCCGGCGGTAAAGAGACCCAGTACTTC
v_call: TRBV4-2; d_call: .; clone_size: few; j_call: TRBJ1-6; cdr3_aa: CASSQDEGRASPLHF; cdr3_nt: TGTGCCAGCAGCCAAGATGAGGGGAGAGCCTCACCCCTCCACTTT
v_call: TRBV27; d_call: .; clone_size: .; j_call: TRBJ1-1; cdr3_aa: CASSLWGGTYTEAFF; cdr3_nt: TGTGCCAGCAGTTTATGGGGAGGCACGTACACTGAAGCTTTCTTT
v_call: TRBV6-1; d_call: TRBD2; clone_size: .; j_call: TRBJ2-1; cdr3_aa: CASSEALRGGHEQFF; cdr3_nt: TGTGCCAGCAGTGAAGCGCTTCGGGGGGGACATGAGCAGTTCTTC
v_call: TRBV10-1; d_call: TRBD1; clone_size: few; j_call: TRBJ1-1; cdr3_aa: CASSRDPPGGMYTEAFF; cdr3_nt: TGCGCCAGCAGTCGAGATCCCCCAGGGGGCATGTACACTGAAGCTTTCTTT
v_call: TRBV7-7; d_call: TRBD2; clone_size: .; j_call: TRBJ2-1; cdr3_aa: CASSLITGTSPTNEQFF; cdr3_nt: TGTGCCAGCAGTCTGATCACCGGGACTAGCCCCACCAATGAGCAGTTCTTC
v_call: TRBV6-1; d_call: .; clone_size: few; j_call: TRBJ2-3; cdr3_aa: CASSERERSTDTQYF; cdr3_nt: TGTGCCAGCAGTGAAAGGGAGCGAAGCACAGATACGCAGTATTTT
v_call: TRBV18; d_call: .; clone_size: few; j_call: TRBJ1-5; cdr3_aa: CASSHTGQPQHF; cdr3_nt: TGTGCCAGCTCTCATACAGGGCAGCCCCAGCATTTT
v_call: TRBV10-3; d_call: TRBD1; clone_size: many; j_call: TRBJ1-5; cdr3_aa: CAISDWGTGDQPQHF; cdr3_nt: TGTGCCATCAGTGATTGGGGGACAGGGGATCAGCCCCAGCATTTT
v_call: TRBV7-6; d_call: .; clone_size: few; j_call: TRBJ2-2; cdr3_aa: CASSSALDTRTGELFF; cdr3_nt: TGTGCCAGCAGCTCAGCGTTGGACACTCGGACCGGGGAGCTGTTTTTT
v_call: TRBV7-9; d_call: TRBD1; clone_size: .; j_call: TRBJ1-1; cdr3_aa: CASSPGTANTEAFF; cdr3_nt: TGTGCCAGCAGCCCCGGGACAGCGAACACTGAAGCTTTCTTT